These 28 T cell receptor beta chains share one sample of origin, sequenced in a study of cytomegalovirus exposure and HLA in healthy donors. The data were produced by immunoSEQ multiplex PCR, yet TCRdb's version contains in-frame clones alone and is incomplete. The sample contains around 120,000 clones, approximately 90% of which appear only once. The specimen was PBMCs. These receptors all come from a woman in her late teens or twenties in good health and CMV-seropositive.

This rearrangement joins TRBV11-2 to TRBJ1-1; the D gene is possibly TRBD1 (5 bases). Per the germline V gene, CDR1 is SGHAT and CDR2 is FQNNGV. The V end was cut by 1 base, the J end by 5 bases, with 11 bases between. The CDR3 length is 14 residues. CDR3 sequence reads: CASSLAGERTEAFF. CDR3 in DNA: TGTGCCAGCAGCTTAGCGGGGGAGAGGACTGAAGCTTTCTTT.

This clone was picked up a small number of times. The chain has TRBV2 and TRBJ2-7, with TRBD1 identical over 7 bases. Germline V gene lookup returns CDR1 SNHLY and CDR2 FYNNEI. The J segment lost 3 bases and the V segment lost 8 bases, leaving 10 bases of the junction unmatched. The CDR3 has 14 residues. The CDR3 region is CASQFKGQSYEQYF. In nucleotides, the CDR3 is TGTGCCAGCCAATTCAAGGGACAGAGCTACGAGCAGTACTTC.

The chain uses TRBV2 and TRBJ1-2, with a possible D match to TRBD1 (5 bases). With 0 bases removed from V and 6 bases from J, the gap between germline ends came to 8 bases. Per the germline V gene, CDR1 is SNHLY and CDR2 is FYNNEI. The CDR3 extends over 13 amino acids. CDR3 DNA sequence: TGTGCCAGCAGTGAAGCGCCGGGGGATGGCTACACCTTC. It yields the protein CASSEAPGDGYTF.

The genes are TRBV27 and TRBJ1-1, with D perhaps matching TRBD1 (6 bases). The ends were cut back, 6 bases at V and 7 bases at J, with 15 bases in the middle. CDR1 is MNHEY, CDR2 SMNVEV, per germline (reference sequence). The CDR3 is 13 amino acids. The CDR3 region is CASRKPGVGEAFF. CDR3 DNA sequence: TGTGCCAGCAGAAAACCAGGGGTAGGTGAAGCTTTCTTT.

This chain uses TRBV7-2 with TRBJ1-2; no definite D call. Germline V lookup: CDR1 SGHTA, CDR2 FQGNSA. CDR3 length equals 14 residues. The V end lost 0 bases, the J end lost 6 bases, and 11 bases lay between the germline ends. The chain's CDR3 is CASSLATPRDGYTF. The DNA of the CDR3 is TGTGCCAGCAGCTTAGCCACCCCGCGTGATGGCTACACCTTC. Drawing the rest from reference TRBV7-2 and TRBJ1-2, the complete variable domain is GAGVSQSPSNKVTEKGKDVELRCDPISGHTALYWYRQSLGQGLEFLIYFQGNSAPDKSGLPSDRFSAERTGGSVSTLTIQRTQQEDSAVYLCASSLATPRDGYTFGSGTRLTVV.

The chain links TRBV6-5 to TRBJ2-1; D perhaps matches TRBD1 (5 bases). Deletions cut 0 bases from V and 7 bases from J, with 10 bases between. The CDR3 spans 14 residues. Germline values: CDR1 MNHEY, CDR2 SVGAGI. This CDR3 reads CASSYSARANEQFF. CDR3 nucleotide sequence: TGTGCCAGCAGTTACTCAGCCAGGGCAAATGAGCAGTTCTTC.

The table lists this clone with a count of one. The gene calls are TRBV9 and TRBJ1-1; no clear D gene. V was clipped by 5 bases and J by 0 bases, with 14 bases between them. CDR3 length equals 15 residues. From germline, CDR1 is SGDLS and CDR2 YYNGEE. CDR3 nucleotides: TGTGCCAGCAGTGCCGCCGCAGGTATGAACACTGAAGCTTTCTTT. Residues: CASSAAAGMNTEAFF.

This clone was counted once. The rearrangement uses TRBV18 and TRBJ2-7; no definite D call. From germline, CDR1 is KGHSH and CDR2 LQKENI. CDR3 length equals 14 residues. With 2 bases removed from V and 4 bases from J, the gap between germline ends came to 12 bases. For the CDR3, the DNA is TGTGCCAGCTCACCAAATGGGCAAACGTACGAGCAGTACTTC. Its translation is CASSPNGQTYEQYF.

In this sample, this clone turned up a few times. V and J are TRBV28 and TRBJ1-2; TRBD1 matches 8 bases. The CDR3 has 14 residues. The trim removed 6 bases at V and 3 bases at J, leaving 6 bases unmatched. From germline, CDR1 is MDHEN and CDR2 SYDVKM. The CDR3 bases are TGTGCCAGCAGCCCCCAGGGGGCTCACTATGGCTACACCTTC. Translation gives CASSPQGAHYGYTF.

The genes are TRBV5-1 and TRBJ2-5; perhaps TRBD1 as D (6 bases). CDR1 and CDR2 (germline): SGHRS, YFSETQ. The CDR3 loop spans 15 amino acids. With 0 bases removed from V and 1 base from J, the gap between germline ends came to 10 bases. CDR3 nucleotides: TGCGCCAGCAGCTTGGCCAGGGGAATCCAAGAGACCCAGTACTTC. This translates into CASSLARGIQETQYF.

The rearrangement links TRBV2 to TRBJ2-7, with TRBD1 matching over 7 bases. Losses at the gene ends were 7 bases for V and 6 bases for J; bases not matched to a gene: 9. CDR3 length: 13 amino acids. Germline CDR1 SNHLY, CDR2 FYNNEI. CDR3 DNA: TGTGCCAGCAATAAAGACAGGGTCGGCGAGCAGTACTTC. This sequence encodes CASNKDRVGEQYF.

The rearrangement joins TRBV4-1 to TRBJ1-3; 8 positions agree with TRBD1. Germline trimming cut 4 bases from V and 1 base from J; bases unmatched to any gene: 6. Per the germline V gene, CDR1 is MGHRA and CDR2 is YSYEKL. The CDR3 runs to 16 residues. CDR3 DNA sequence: TGCGCCAGCAGCCCCCTCCAGGGGGCTTCTGGAAACACCATATATTTT. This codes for CASSPLQGASGNTIYF.

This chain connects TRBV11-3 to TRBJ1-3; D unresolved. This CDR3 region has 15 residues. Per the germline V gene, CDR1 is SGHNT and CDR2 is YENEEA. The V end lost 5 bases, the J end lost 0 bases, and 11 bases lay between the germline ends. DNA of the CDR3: TGTGCCAGCAGCACAGCGGGGAGCTCTGGAAACACCATATATTTT. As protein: CASSTAGSSGNTIYF.

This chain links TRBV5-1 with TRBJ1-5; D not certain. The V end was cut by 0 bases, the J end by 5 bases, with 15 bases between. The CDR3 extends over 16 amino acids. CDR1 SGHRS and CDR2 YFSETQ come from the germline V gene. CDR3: CASSLDPLSPDQPQHF. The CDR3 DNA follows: TGCGCCAGCAGCTTGGATCCGCTGTCCCCGGATCAGCCCCAGCATTTT. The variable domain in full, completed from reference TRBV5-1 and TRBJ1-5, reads KAGVTQTPRYLIKTRGQQVTLSCSPISGHRSVSWYQQTPGQGLQFLFEYFSETQRNKGNFPGRFSGRQFSNSRSEMNVSTLELGDSALYLCASSLDPLSPDQPQHFGDGTRLSIL.

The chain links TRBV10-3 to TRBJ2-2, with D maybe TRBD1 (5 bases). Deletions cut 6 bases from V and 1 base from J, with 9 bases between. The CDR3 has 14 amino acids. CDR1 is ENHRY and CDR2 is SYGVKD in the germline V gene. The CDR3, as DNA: TGTGCCATCAGACCTCAGGGGAACACCGGGGAGCTGTTTTTT. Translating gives CAIRPQGNTGELFF.

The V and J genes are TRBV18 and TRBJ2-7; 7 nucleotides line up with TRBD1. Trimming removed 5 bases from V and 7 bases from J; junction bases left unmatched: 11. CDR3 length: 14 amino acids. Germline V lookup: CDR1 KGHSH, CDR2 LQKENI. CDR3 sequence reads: CASSETGQAGEQYF. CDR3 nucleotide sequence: TGTGCCAGCTCAGAGACCGGACAGGCTGGAGAGCAGTACTTC.

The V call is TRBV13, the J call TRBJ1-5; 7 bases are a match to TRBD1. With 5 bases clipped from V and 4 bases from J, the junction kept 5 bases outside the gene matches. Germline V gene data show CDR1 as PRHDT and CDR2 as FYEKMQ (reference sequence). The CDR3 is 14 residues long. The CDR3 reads CASSRQGMNQPQHF. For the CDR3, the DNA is TGTGCCAGCAGCCGACAGGGAATGAATCAGCCCCAGCATTTT.

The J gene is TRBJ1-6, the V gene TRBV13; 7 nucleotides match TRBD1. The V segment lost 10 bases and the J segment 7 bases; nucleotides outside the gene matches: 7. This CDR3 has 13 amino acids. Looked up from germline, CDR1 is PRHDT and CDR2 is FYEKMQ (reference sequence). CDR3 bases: TGTGCCACCGTTCCGGACAGGAATTCACCCCTCCACTTT. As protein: CATVPDRNSPLHF.

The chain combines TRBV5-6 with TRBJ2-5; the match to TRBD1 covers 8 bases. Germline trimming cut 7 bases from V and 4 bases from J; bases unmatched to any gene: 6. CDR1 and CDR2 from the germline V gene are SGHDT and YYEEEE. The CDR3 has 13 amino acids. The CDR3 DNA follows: TGTGCCAGCGGAGGACAGGGAAGAGAGACCCAGTACTTC. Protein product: CASGGQGRETQYF.

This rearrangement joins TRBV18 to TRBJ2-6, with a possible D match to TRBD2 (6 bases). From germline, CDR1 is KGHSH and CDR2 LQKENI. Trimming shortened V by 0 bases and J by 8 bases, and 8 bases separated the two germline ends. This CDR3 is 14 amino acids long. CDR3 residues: CASSPPEGSNVLTF. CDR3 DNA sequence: TGTGCCAGCTCACCACCGGAGGGTTCCAACGTCCTGACTTTC.

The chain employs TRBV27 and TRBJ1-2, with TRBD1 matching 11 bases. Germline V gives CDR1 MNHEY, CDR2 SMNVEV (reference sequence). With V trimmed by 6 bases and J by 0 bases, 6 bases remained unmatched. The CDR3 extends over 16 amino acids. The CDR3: CASRPGQGEANYGYTF. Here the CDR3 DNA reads TGTGCCAGCAGACCGGGACAGGGGGAAGCTAACTATGGCTACACCTTC.

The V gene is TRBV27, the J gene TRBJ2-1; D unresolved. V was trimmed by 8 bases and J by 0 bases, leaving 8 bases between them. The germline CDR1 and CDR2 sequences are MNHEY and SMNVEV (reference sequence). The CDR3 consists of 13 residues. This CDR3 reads CASARSSYNEQFF. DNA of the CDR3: TGTGCCAGCGCTCGGTCCTCCTACAATGAGCAGTTCTTC.

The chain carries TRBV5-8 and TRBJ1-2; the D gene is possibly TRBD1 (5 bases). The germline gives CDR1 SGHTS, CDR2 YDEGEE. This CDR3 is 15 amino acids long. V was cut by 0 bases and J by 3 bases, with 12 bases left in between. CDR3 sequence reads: CASSLGVTGYYGYTF. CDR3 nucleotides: TGTGCCAGCAGCTTGGGGGTAACAGGTTACTATGGCTACACCTTC.

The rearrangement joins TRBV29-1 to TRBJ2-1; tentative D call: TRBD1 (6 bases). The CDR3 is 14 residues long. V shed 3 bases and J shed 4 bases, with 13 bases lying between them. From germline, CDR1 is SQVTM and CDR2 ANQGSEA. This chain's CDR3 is CSVDSGEWYNEQFF. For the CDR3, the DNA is TGCAGCGTTGACTCAGGGGAATGGTACAATGAGCAGTTCTTC.

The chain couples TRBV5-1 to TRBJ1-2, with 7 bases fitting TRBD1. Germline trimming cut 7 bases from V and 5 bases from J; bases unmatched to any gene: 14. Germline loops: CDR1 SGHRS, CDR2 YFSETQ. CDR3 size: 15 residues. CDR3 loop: CASQFESGGRYGYTF. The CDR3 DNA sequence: TGCGCCAGCCAGTTTGAGTCAGGGGGACGGTATGGCTACACCTTC.

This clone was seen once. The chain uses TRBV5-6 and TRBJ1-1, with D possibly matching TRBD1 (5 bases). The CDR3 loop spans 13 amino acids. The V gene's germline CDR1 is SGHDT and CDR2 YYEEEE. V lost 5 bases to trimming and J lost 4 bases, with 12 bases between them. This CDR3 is CASRMWGGTEAFF. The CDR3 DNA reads TGTGCCAGCAGGATGTGGGGGGGCACTGAAGCTTTCTTT.

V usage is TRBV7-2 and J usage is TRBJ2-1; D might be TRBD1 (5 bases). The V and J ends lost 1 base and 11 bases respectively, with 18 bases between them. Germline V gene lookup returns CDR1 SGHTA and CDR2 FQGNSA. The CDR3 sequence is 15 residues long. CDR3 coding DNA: TGTGCCAGCAGCTTAGAGGGGCCAACCTCTCGAAAGCAGTTCTTC. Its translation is CASSLEGPTSRKQFF.

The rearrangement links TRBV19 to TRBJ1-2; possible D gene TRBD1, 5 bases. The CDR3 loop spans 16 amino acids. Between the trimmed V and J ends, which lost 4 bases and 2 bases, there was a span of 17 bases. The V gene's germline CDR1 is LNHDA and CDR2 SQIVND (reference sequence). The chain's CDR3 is CASSKRQIQANYGYTF. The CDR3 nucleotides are TGTGCCAGTAGTAAGCGACAGATACAAGCCAACTATGGCTACACCTTC. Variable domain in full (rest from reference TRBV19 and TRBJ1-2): DGGITQSPKYLFRKEGQNVTLSCEQNLNHDAMYWYRQDPGQGLRLIYYSQIVNDFQKGDIAEGYSVSREKKESFPLTVTSAQKNPTAFYLCASSKRQIQANYGYTFGSGTRLTVV.